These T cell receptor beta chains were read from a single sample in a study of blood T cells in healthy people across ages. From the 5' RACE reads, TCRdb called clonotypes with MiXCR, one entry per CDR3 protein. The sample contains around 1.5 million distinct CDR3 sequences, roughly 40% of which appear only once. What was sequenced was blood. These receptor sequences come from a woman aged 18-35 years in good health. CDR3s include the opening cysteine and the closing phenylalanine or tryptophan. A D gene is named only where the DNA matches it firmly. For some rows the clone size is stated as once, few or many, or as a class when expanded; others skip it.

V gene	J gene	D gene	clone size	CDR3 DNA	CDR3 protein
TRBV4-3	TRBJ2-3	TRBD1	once	TGCGCCAGCAGCCACGGACAGGGGGCTGGCCCAGATACGCAGTATTTT	CASSHGQGAGPDTQYF
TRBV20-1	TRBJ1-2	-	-	TGCAGTGCTAGCTCCCGTATCGGGGGGACGGATGGCTACACCTTC	CSASSRIGGTDGYTF
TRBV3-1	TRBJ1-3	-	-	TGTGCCAGCAGCCAATCGGACTCTGGAAACACCATATATTTT	CASSQSDSGNTIYF
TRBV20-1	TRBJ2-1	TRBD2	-	TGCAGTGCTAGAAGAGCGGGAGGGGAGGAGTTCTTC	CSARRAGGEEFF
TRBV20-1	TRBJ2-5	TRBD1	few	TGCAGTGCAGAATCGGACAGGGGCCAAGAGACCCAGTACTTC	CSAESDRGQETQYF
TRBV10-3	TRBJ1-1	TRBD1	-	TGTGCCATCAGGCCTACGGGACAGGAGAACACTGAAGCTTTCTTT	CAIRPTGQENTEAFF
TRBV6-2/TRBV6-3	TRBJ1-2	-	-	TGTGCCAGCAGTCAACTAAGCGGGGGCTACACCTTC	CASSQLSGGYTF
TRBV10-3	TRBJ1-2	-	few	TGTGCCATCAGTGAGTCGACAGGCCTCTATGGCTACACCTTC	CAISESTGLYGYTF
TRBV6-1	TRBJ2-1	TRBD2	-	TGTGCCAGCAGTGAGGGACTAGCCCTCGGAGGTCGGAATGAGCAGTTCTTC	CASSEGLALGGRNEQFF
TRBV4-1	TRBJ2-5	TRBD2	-	TGCGCCAGCAGCCACCCGAGGAGCGGGACTCGACGTAATTGGGAGCAGTACTTC	CASSHPRSGTRRNWEQYF
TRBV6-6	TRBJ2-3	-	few	TGTGCCAGCGGCTCCGCAGGGGCCTACACAGATACGCAGTATTTT	CASGSAGAYTDTQYF
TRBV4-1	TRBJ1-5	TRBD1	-	TGCGCCAGCAGCCAAGAAAGACAGGGAAGCAATCAGCCCCAGCATTTT	CASSQERQGSNQPQHF
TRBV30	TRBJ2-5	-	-	TGTGCCTGGAGTCCCACAGCGGTTGCTTCCACGGAGACCCAGTACTTC	CAWSPTAVASTETQYF
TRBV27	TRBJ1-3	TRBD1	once	TGTGCCAGCAGAAGACAGGGCTCCGGAAACACCATATATTTT	CASRRQGSGNTIYF
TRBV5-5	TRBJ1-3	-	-	TGTGCCAGCAGCTTGGACCCGACCTCTGGAAACACCATATATTTT	CASSLDPTSGNTIYF
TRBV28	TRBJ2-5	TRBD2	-	TGTGCCAGCAGTCCTCCCCCGAAGGCGGGAGTGGATGAGCAGTACTTC	CASSPPPKAGVDEQYF
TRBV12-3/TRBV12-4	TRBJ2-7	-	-	TGTGCCAGCAGTTTAGAGTACGGGAGCTCCTACGAGCAGTACTTC	CASSLEYGSSYEQYF
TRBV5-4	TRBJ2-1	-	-	TGTGCCAGCAGCCTGGTTTCGTGGAATGAGCAGTTCTTC	CASSLVSWNEQFF
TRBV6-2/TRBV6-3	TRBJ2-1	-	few	TGTGCCAGCAGTTACTCGACGGGAGCGGGTCGGGAAAACAATGAGCAGTTCTTC	CASSYSTGAGRENNEQFF
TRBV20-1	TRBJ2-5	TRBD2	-	TGCAGTGCTAGATCGCTCGCGGGAGCGAAAGAGACCCAGTACTTC	CSARSLAGAKETQYF
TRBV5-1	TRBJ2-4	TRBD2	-	TGCGCCAGCAGCTTGGCCAGGGCTAGCGGGAGCTTAGGGGCCAAAAACATTCAGTACTTC	CASSLARASGSLGAKNIQYF
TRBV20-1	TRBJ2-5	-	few	TGCAGTGCTAGATCCCCACAAGAGACCCAGTACTTC	CSARSPQETQYF
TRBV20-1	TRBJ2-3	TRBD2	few	TGCAGTGCTGCGATGACTAGCGGGGGAAAAACAGATACGCAGTATTTT	CSAAMTSGGKTDTQYF
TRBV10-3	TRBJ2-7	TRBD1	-	TGTGCCATCAGTGCCTCCGGGACAGGGTCCTACGAGCAGTACTTC	CAISASGTGSYEQYF
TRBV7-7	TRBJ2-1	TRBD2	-	TGTGCTAGCAGCTTAGAATGGGGAGGGTCCTACAATGAGCAGTTCTTC	CASSLEWGGSYNEQFF
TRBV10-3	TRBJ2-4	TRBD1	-	TGTGCCACGAGACAAGACCGGGACAGGGGACGTGTTGACTACGGGCAGTACTTC	CATRQDRDRGRVDYGQYF
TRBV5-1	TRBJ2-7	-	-	TGCGCCAGCACCCCACTGGACCAGTCCTACGAGCAGTACTTC	CASTPLDQSYEQYF
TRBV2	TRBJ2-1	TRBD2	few	TGTGCCAACCACCCGCGGGAGATTGGCAATGAGCAGTTCTTC	CANHPREIGNEQFF
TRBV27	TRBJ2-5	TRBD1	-	TGTGCCAGCGCGGAGGACAGGGCTGGGGAGCAGTACTTC	CASAEDRAGEQYF
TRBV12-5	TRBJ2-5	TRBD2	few	TGTGCTAGTGGTTGGGCTAGCGGGAGAGGAGAGACCCAGTACTTC	CASGWASGRGETQYF
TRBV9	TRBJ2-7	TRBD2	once	TGTGCCAGCAGCGCCCGACTAGCGGGAGGCACGGCGGGGCAGTACTTC	CASSARLAGGTAGQYF
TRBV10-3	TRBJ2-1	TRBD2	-	TGTGCCATCAGGGCTGAACTAGCGGGAGGGCCGGGCAAGGAGCAGTTCTTC	CAIRAELAGGPGKEQFF
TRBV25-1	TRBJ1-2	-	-	TGTGCCAGCAGTGAATATCGGGCCTCTGGCGGCTATGGCTACACCTTC	CASSEYRASGGYGYTF
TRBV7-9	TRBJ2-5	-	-	TGTGCCAGCCCCGTTGGTGCGGTAGGTAACAATGAGCAGTACTTC	CASPVGAVGNNEQYF
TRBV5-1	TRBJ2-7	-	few	TGCGCCAGCAGCCGGACCCTTGACGAGCAGTACTTC	CASSRTLDEQYF
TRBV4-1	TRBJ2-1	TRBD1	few	TGCGCCAGCAGCCAACCGGACAGGCAGTACAATGAGCAGTTCTTC	CASSQPDRQYNEQFF
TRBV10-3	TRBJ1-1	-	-	TGTGCCGTTTCAGGGCAGGGTAACACTGAAGCTTTCTTT	CAVSGQGNTEAFF